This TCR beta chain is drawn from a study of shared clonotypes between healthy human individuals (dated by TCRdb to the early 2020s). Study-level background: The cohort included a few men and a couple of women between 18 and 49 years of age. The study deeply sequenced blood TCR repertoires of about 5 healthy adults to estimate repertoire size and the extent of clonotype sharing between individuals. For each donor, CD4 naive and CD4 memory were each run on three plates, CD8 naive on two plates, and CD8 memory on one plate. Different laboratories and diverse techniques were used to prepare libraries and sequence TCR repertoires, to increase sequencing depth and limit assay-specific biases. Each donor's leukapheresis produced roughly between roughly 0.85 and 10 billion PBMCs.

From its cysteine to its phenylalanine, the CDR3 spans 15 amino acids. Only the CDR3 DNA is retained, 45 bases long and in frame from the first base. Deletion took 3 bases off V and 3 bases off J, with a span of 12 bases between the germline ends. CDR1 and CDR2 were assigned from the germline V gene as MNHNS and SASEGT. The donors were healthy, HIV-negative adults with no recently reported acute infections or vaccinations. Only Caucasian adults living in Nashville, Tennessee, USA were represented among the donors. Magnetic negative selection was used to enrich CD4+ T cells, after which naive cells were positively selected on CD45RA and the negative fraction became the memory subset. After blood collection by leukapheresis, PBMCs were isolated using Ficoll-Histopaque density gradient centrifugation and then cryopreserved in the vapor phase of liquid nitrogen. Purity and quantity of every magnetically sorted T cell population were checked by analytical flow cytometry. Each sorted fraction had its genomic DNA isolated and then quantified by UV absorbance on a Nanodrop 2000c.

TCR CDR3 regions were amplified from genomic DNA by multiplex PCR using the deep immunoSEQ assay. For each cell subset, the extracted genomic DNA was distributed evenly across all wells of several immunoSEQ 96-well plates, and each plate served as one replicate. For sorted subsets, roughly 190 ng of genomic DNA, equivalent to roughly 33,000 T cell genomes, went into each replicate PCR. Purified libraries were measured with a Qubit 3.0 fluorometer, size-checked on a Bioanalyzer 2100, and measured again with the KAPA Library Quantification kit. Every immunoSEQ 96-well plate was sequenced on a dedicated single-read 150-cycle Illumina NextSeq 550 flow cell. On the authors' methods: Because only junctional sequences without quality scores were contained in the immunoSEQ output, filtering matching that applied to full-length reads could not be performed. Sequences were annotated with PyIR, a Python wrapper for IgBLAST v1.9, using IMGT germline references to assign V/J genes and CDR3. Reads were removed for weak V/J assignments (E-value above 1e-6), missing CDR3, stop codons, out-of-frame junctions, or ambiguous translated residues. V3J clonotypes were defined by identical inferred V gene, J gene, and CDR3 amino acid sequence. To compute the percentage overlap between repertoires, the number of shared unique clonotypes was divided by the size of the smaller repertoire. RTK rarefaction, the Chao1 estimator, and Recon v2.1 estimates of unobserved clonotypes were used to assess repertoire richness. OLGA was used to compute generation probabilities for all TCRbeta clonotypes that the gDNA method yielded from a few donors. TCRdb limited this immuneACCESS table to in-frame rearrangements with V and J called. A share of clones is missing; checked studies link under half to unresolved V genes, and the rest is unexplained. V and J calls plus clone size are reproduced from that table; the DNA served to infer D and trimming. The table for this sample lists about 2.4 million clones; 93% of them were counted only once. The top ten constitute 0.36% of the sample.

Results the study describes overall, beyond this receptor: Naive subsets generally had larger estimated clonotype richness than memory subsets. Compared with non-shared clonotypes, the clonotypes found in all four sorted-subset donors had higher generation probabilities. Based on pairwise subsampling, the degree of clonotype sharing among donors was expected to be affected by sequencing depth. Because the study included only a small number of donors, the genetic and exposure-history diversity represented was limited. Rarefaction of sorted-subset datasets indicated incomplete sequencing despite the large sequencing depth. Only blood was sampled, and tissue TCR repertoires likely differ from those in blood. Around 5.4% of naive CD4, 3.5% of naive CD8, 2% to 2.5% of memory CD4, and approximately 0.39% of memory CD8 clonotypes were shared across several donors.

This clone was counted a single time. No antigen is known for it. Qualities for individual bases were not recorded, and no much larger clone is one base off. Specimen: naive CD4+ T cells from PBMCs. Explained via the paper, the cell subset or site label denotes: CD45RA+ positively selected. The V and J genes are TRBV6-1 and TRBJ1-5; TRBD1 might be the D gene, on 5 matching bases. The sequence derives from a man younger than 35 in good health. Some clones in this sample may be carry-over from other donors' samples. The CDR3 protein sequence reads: CASSEAAGYNQPQHF. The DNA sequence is TGTGCCAGCAGTGAGGCCGCAGGGTACAATCAGCCCCAGCATTTT.